Presented here are 5 T cell receptor beta chains from one specimen sequenced in a study of blood T cell repertoires in COVID-19. TCRdb keeps only in-frame clones here, not all; method: immunoSEQ multiplex PCR. The sample carries tens of thousands of clones, 90% recorded once. Sequencing input: peripheral blood. These receptor sequences come from a man over 45 with acute or convalescent COVID-19.

The V gene is TRBV18, the J gene TRBJ1-2; D may be TRBD1 (5 bases). Germline CDR1 reads KGHSH; CDR2 reads LQKENI. The CDR3 is made up of 15 amino acids. The V gene lost 1 base and the J gene lost 4 bases, with 13 bases spanning the gap. The DNA for the CDR3 is TGTGCCAGCTCACCACAATGGCGAAGGGGCTATGGCTACACCTTC. Its protein product is CASSPQWRRGYGYTF.

V gene TRBV4-1 combines with J gene TRBJ2-7, with D possibly being TRBD2 (6 bases). From germline, CDR1 is MGHRA and CDR2 YSYEKL. The CDR3 is 14 amino acids. V lost 3 bases and J 3 bases, leaving 12 bases between the germline ends. CDR3 sequence (DNA): TGCGCCAGCAGCCAGCCCACGCGGGGCTACGAGCAGTACTTC. Translation gives CASSQPTRGYEQYF.

J is TRBJ2-4 and V is TRBV5-4; TRBD2 aligns across 10 bases. CDR1 SGHNT and CDR2 YYREEE come from the germline V gene (reference sequence). There are 17 residues in the CDR3. V gave up 3 bases and J gave up 3 bases; unmatched junction bases: 9. The CDR3 region is CASSSSQGLALKNIQYF. The CDR3 DNA reads as TGTGCCAGCAGCTCATCCCAGGGACTAGCGCTCAAAAACATTCAGTACTTC.

V is TRBV6-5 and J is TRBJ2-3, with 8 nucleotides matching TRBD1. The CDR3 is 15 amino acids. Germline V gene sequence: CDR1 MNHEY, CDR2 SVGAGI. Trimming removed 6 bases from V and 2 bases from J; junction bases left unmatched: 7. Here the CDR3 reads CASRRTGPFTDTQYF. DNA of the CDR3: TGTGCCAGCAGGAGGACAGGGCCTTTCACAGATACGCAGTATTTT.

The gene calls are TRBV6-1 and TRBJ1-5; no definite D call. Germline V gives CDR1 MNHNS, CDR2 SASEGT. V was clipped by 0 bases and J by 0 bases, with 3 bases between them. The CDR3 has 14 amino acids. As DNA, the CDR3 is TGTGCCAGCAGTGAAGCTTATAGCAATCAGCCCCAGCATTTT. It yields the protein CASSEAYSNQPQHF.